One and the same sample provided the 12 T cell receptor beta chains below, sequenced in a study of blood T cells in healthy people across ages. It was with a sample-barcoded 5' primer and a J-beta primer mix that a second PCR of about 6 to 12 cycles was run. MiXCR was run by TCRdb on the 5' RACE reads, yielding one entry per CDR3 protein. The sample contains 650,000 to 700,000 distinct CDR3 sequences, over 40% of which appear only once. Sequenced: blood. All receptors derive from a woman of 80 years or more in good health.

Remarks on this clonotype: Possible read error: a much larger clone is one base away. The chain is built from TRBV24-1 and TRBJ2-7, with D possibly matching TRBD2 (5 bases). This CDR3 is 13 amino acids long. Germline V gives CDR1 KGHDR, CDR2 SFDVKD. V lost 3 bases to trimming and J lost 7 bases, with 12 bases between them. CDR3 DNA: TGTGCCACCAGTGATCCCCCGGGGTGGGAGCAGTACTTC. Translation gives CATSDPPGWEQYF.

As concerns this clonotype: This may be a read error, as it is one base from a much larger clone. The DNA of the CDR3 is TGTGCCAGCAGCAAGCAGGCCAGGCATACAGATACGCGGTATTTT. It codes for CASSKQARHTDTRYF. The V and J genes are TRBV21-1 and TRBJ2-3. TRBV21-1 is reported as a pseudogene. The CDR3 runs 15 residues.

In its sample, this clonotype was seen once. This may be a read error: a much more frequent sequence differs by one nucleotide. This rearrangement joins TRBV5-1 to TRBJ2-1; D might be TRBD1 (5 bases). This CDR3 region has 11 residues. CDR1 SGHRS and CDR2 YFSETQ come from the germline V gene. CDR3 bases: TGCGCCAGCAGCGCAACAGGAGAGCGGTTCTTC. Translation: CASSATGERFF.

The V gene is TRBV10-3, the J gene TRBJ2-1, with no clear D. The CDR3 spans 16 residues. CDR1 is ENHRY and CDR2 is SYGVKD in the germline V gene. The germline V and J ends were trimmed by 0 bases and 2 bases, with 11 bases remaining between them. For the CDR3, the DNA is TGTGCCATCAGTGAGTCCCCCAGGCCCCCCTACAATGAGCAGTTCTTC. Its protein product is CAISESPRPPYNEQFF.

Concerning this clonotype: This may be a read error, as it is one base from a much larger clone. V gene TRBV5-6 combines with J gene TRBJ2-3; 8 bases are a match to TRBD1. The CDR3 length is 15 residues. Germline CDR1 SGHDT, CDR2 YYEEEE. The CDR3 is CASSLGQGSIDTQYF. CDR3 nucleotides: TGTGCCAGCAGTCTAGGACAGGGAAGCATAGATACGCAGTATTTT.

This clonotype was seen many times. This chain uses TRBV6-2 or TRBV6-3 with TRBJ2-4; D unclear. V was shortened by 2 bases and J by 0 bases, with 11 bases between the two germline ends. Germline assignment: CDR1 MNHEY and CDR2 SVGEGT. CDR3 length equals 16 residues. This CDR3 reads CASSYATPLAKNIQYF. In DNA form, the CDR3 reads TGTGCCAGCAGTTACGCAACACCGTTAGCCAAAAACATTCAGTACTTC.

This clonotype was recorded a few times. The V call is TRBV4-1, the J call TRBJ1-2; 9 nucleotides match TRBD1. In germline, CDR1 is MGHRA, CDR2 YSYEKL. Unmatched junction bases numbered 9, after V lost 3 bases and J lost 7 bases. The length of the CDR3 is 15 residues. The CDR3 reads CASSQPGQGSCGYTF. The CDR3 DNA reads as TGCGCCAGCAGCCAGCCGGGACAGGGATCATGTGGCTACACCTTC.

The V gene is TRBV6-1, the J gene TRBJ2-5; D is unresolved. Between the trimmed V and J ends, which lost 2 bases and 2 bases, there was a span of 6 bases. The CDR3 has 13 amino acids. The germline V gene has CDR1 MNHNS and CDR2 SASEGT. The CDR3 sequence is CASSEPEQETQYF. The CDR3 region has the DNA TGTGCCAGCAGTGAACCAGAACAAGAGACCCAGTACTTC.

The CDR3 sequence: CASSFPATSGSYEQYF. In DNA, the CDR3 is TGTGCCAGCAGCTTCCCCGCGACTAGCGGCTCCTACGAGCAGTACTTC. The V gene is TRBV11-2, the J gene TRBJ2-7, with TRBD2 identical over 9 bases. CDR3 length equals 16 residues. CDR1 and CDR2 (germline): SGHAT, FQNNGV. The V and J ends lost 3 bases and 0 bases, in that order; junction bases with no gene match: 6.

The chain joins TRBV7-8 to TRBJ1-1, with D maybe TRBD1 (5 bases). V was pared by 4 bases and J by 1 base, with 16 bases between. Germline V gene lookup returns CDR1 SGHVS and CDR2 FQNEAQ. The CDR3 runs 16 residues. CDR3 coding DNA: TGTGCCAGCAGCTCCCCCCTCAGGGTTTCGAACACTGAAGCTTTCTTT. It is translated as CASSSPLRVSNTEAFF.

At least ten counts were recorded for this clonotype. V is TRBV20-1 and J is TRBJ2-1; no definite D call. The germline V gene encodes CDR1 DFQATT and CDR2 SNEGSKA (reference sequence). V lost 2 bases and J lost 6, with 8 bases in between. The CDR3 runs 12 residues. The CDR3 sequence is CSARMGPNEQFF. CDR3 sequence (DNA): TGCAGTGCTAGAATGGGCCCCAATGAGCAGTTCTTC.

This chain uses TRBV20-1 with TRBJ2-1; D is uncertain. The assigned J gene may be wrong: the sequence end matches TRBJ2-7 better. Germline CDR1 and CDR2: DFQATT and SNEGSKA (reference sequence). The CDR3 consists of 13 residues. CDR3 DNA sequence: TGCAGTGCTAGAGCACCAACAGACAATGAGCAGTACTTC. Its protein product is CSARAPTDNEQYF.